Here is one TCR beta chain with its context. It lacks a known antigen. The sample holds no much larger clone one base away, and base qualities are not on file. The V end loses 0 bases and the J end loses 0 bases, and a stretch of 8 bases separates them. For CDR1 and CDR2, the germline V gene lists ENHRY and SYGVKD. The CDR3 runs 15 amino acids, cysteine and phenylalanine included. Here the CDR3 DNA is all that survives: 45 bases in frame from base 1. TCRbeta CDR3 regions were amplified from genomic DNA using the immunoSEQ Assay, a bias-controlled multiplex PCR. The study's processing was this. The number of nucleated cells in each sample was estimated from the amplification of reference gene primers within the assay. Sequence reads were collapsed and filtered to measure the absolute abundance of every unique TCRbeta CDR3 rearrangement. For each sample, productive Simpson clonality was calculated by taking the square root of Simpson's diversity index across productive rearrangements. TCRdb stores this immuneACCESS table with in-frame sequences only. Part of the clones is absent; in the studies checked, under half of the shortfall reflects unresolved V genes, and no reason is known for the rest. V, J and clone size are taken as reported in that table, and D and trimming were inferred from the DNA itself. Within this sample are about 200,000 clones, with over 75% of them counted one time only. The top ten hold 0.5% to 0.55% of the sample.

Each collaborating institution followed its own protocols to collect whole blood in K2EDTA tubes. Collaborator samples were shipped for TCRbeta analysis as frozen whole blood, isolated PBMCs, or DNA extracted from either sample type. This sample was taken from a study of blood T cell repertoires in COVID-19 (dated by TCRdb to between 2020 and 2021). Study-level background: The collaborator samples originated in the United States, Italy and Spain and spanned the acute and convalescent phases of COVID-19. The material from the prospective study consisted of cDNA or gDNA derived from T cells, B-cell-depleted T cells, or PBMCs. A de-identified subject ID, COVID-19 status, age in years and sex were almost always included in the sample metadata. The repertoires were released in a freely available public database meant as a resource for research on the immune response to SARS-CoV-2. Deeply sampled blood TCRbeta repertoires from subjects exposed to, actively infected with, or recovered from COVID-19 were included in the dataset. Where HLA class I and class II types were available, the types were taken from metadata supplied by the sample provider, not from assay-based typing. The samples were drawn from the first 160 participants of the ongoing ImmuneRACE study and from 950 to 1,500 subjects provided by 6 global collaborators. Study-wide findings and limitations: The amount of clinical and demographic metadata varied by source and participant and was provided uncurated.

The source of this sequence is a man aged 45-60 years with acute or convalescent COVID-19. The V and J genes are TRBV10-3 and TRBJ2-5; perhaps TRBD2 is the D gene, with 6 bases matching. Sample: peripheral blood. The CDR3 protein sequence reads: CAISESWGDQETQYF. The base sequence is TGTGCCATCAGTGAGTCTTGGGGGGACCAAGAGACCCAGTACTTC.